This T cell receptor (beta chain) stems from a study of cytomegalovirus exposure and HLA in healthy donors. The ends were cut back, 2 bases at V and 7 bases at J, with 18 bases in the middle. Germline V CDR1 and CDR2: SGHAT, FQNNGV. CDR3 length equals 16 residues. This PCR relied on a set of 60 Vbeta primers and 13 Jbeta primers. TCRdb's copy holds only in-frame clones and misses some; the assay was immunoSEQ multiplex PCR. The sample carries 250,000 or so clones, around nine tenths recorded once. This clonotype originated in a girl aged 2 to 9 in good health and CMV-seronegative. The sequenced material came from PBMCs. This chain uses TRBV11-2 with TRBJ2-1; tentatively, D is TRBD2 (5 bases). CDR3 in amino acids: CASSLISGIRKNEQFF. The CDR3 bases are TGTGCCAGCAGCTTAATCTCCGGGATTCGAAAAAATGAGCAGTTCTTC.